Following are 19 T cell receptor beta chains from one sample sequenced in a study of blood T cell repertoires in COVID-19. The table came from immunoSEQ multiplex PCR; TCRdb's copy has only in-frame clones and leaves some out. The table lists about 160,000 clones, 80% of them singletons. Sequencing input: PBMCs or T cells enriched from blood (not recorded which). Every receptor here comes from a woman aged 55 to 70 who had recovered from COVID-19.

V and J are TRBV3-1 (or the pseudogene TRBV3-2) and TRBJ2-7; TRBD1 is a possible D gene (5 bases). Trimming removed 0 bases at V and 6 bases at J, with 12 bases between. In germline, CDR1 is LGHDT, CDR2 YNNKEL (reference sequence). The CDR3 is 14 residues long. CDR3 residues: CASSQDRQGLEQYF. CDR3 nucleotide sequence: TGTGCCAGCAGCCAAGATCGGCAGGGCCTCGAGCAGTACTTC.

The rearrangement uses TRBV9 and TRBJ2-1; 11 nucleotides line up with TRBD2. This CDR3 is built from 19 residues. Germline V CDR1 and CDR2: SGDLS, YYNGEE. Trimming took 0 bases from V and 0 from J; bases not matched to a gene: 8. The CDR3 DNA reads as TGTGCCAGCAGCGTAGCTAGCGGGGGGCTATCAAGCTCCTACAATGAGCAGTTCTTC. Translated: CASSVASGGLSSSYNEQFF. The full variable domain, in which reference TRBV9 and TRBJ2-1 provide the parts outside the CDR3, is DSGVTQTPKHLITATGQRVTLRCSPRSGDLSVYWYQQSLDQGLQFLIQYYNGEERAKGNILERFSAQQFPDLHSELNLSSLELGDSALYFCASSVASGGLSSSYNEQFFGPGTRLTVL.

This chain links TRBV5-1 with TRBJ2-7, with 9 nucleotides matching TRBD2. The CDR3 consists of 15 residues. Trimming cost V 0 bases and J 0 bases; bases outside gene matches: 1. Germline CDR1 SGHRS, CDR2 YFSETQ. The CDR3 sequence is CASSLVTSGSYEQYF. The CDR3 bases are TGCGCCAGCAGCTTGGTGACTAGCGGCTCCTACGAGCAGTACTTC.

The genes are TRBV5-1 and TRBJ1-1, with 8 bases matching TRBD1. CDR1 SGHRS and CDR2 YFSETQ come from the germline V gene. V lost 3 bases, J lost 4 bases, and 14 bases stayed unmatched. The CDR3 sequence is 17 residues long. CDR3 DNA: TGCGCCAGCAGCTCCCTAGGCAGGGGGCTGGCGAGCACTGAAGCTTTCTTT. It codes for CASSSLGRGLASTEAFF.

The chain recombines TRBV6-5 with TRBJ2-7; TRBD2 aligns across 8 bases. CDR3 size: 13 residues. Germline CDR1 is MNHEY and CDR2 is SVGAGI. Trimming cost V 8 bases and J 0 bases; bases outside gene matches: 3. The CDR3 DNA reads TGTGCCAGCGCTAGCGGGCACTCCTACGAGCAGTACTTC. Protein: CASASGHSYEQYF.

This clone turned up a few times. This chain connects TRBV20-1 to TRBJ1-2; D is uncertain. The CDR3 extends over 11 amino acids. The germline V gene has CDR1 DFQATT and CDR2 SNEGSKA (reference sequence). V was shortened by 3 bases and J by 5 bases, with 7 bases between the two germline ends. In DNA, the CDR3 is TGCAGTGCTAGGAGCGAGTATGGCTACACCTTC. Translating it yields CSARSEYGYTF.

This rearrangement joins TRBV27 to TRBJ2-3; TRBD2 aligns across 8 bases. CDR3 length: 15 residues. Germline V lookup: CDR1 MNHEY, CDR2 SMNVEV (reference sequence). The trim removed 7 bases at V and 2 bases at J, leaving 8 bases unmatched. The CDR3 region has the DNA TGTGCCAGCAACGGGGGGGGCCTAAACACAGATACGCAGTATTTT. As protein: CASNGGGLNTDTQYF.

CDR3 nucleotide sequence: TGTGCCAGCAGCCACCGGGGGGCTAGTAATGAAAAACTGTTTTTT. It is translated as CASSHRGASNEKLFF. The chain has TRBV3-1 (or the pseudogene TRBV3-2) and TRBJ1-4; the D gene is possibly TRBD1 (6 bases). V was shortened by 3 bases and J by 4 bases, with 12 bases between the two germline ends. Germline V gene lookup returns CDR1 LGHDT and CDR2 YNNKEL (reference sequence). The CDR3 contains 15 residues.

The chain has TRBV7-9 and TRBJ1-5; D call uncertain. Germline values: CDR1 SEHNR, CDR2 FQNEAQ (reference sequence). The V end was cut by 1 base, the J end by 2 bases, with 6 bases between. This CDR3 spans 14 amino acids. The CDR3 coding sequence is TGTGCCAGCAGCTTAGGATCGGGCAATCAGCCCCAGCATTTT. Protein product: CASSLGSGNQPQHF.

The chain employs TRBV5-1 and TRBJ2-7; D is perhaps TRBD2 (5 bases). The CDR3 runs 14 residues. CDR1 and CDR2 (germline): SGHRS, YFSETQ. The germline V and J ends were trimmed by 4 bases and 7 bases, with 18 bases remaining between them. The DNA of the CDR3 is TGCGCCAGCAGCCCCAATCCGGGGTCGGGTGAGCAGTACTTC. Amino acid sequence: CASSPNPGSGEQYF.

The CDR3 sequence: CASSLVGLAQQETQYF. The CDR3 region has the DNA TGCGCCAGCAGCTTGGTGGGACTAGCGCAACAAGAGACCCAGTACTTC. The chain recombines TRBV5-1 with TRBJ2-5; TRBD2 agrees at 10 bases. CDR3 length equals 16 residues. Losses at the gene ends were 0 bases for V and 2 bases for J; bases not matched to a gene: 4. CDR1 and CDR2 (germline): SGHRS, YFSETQ.

The chain is built from TRBV24-1 and TRBJ2-7; 9 positions agree with TRBD2. J was trimmed by 2 bases and V by 7 bases; bases with no gene match: 2. Germline values: CDR1 KGHDR, CDR2 SFDVKD. CDR3 length: 13 amino acids. CDR3 DNA sequence: TGTGCCACCAGGACTAGCGGCACCTACGAGCAGTACTTC. It encodes CATRTSGTYEQYF.

The chain links TRBV7-9 to TRBJ2-2; TRBD2 matches 14 bases. The trim removed 1 base at V and 0 bases at J, leaving 1 base unmatched. Looked up from germline, CDR1 is SEHNR and CDR2 is FQNEAQ (reference sequence). The CDR3 is made up of 18 amino acids. CDR3 in DNA: TGTGCCAGCAGCTTAGAGACTAGCGGGGGGGCGAACACCGGGGAGCTGTTTTTT. Its translation: CASSLETSGGANTGELFF.

The chain carries TRBV20-1 and TRBJ1-1; D is ambiguous. The CDR3 runs 11 residues. Germline CDR1 DFQATT, CDR2 SNEGSKA (reference sequence). CDR3 bases: TGCAGCGGAACTAGTACTACTGAAGCTTTCTTT. It translates to CSGTSTTEAFF.

The genes are TRBV5-6 and TRBJ1-1; TRBD1 matches 10 bases. Per germline, CDR1 SGHDT and CDR2 YYEEEE. The length of the CDR3 is 13 residues. Trimming removed 4 bases from V and 7 bases from J; junction bases left unmatched: 4. The CDR3 nucleotides read TGTGCCAGCAGCAGGGACAGGGGCCTTGAAGCTTTCTTT. Protein: CASSRDRGLEAFF.

CDR3: CASSWTSGGYEQYF. Written as DNA, the CDR3 is TGCGCCAGCAGTTGGACTAGCGGGGGCTACGAGCAGTACTTC. The J gene is TRBJ2-7, the V gene TRBV4-1, with 13 bases fitting TRBD2. Germline CDR1 and CDR2: MGHRA and YSYEKL. The CDR3 length is 14 residues. V gave up 6 bases and J gave up 3 bases; unmatched junction bases: 2.

The genes are TRBV5-1 and TRBJ2-7; 9 positions agree with TRBD1. The CDR3 has 16 residues. Germline assignment: CDR1 SGHRS and CDR2 YFSETQ. Trimming took 0 bases from V and 11 from J; bases not matched to a gene: 15. In DNA form, the CDR3 reads TGCGCCAGCAGCTTGGGCCCCGGGACAGGGATCGAAGAGGAGTACTTC. Translating gives CASSLGPGTGIEEEYF. Using reference TRBV5-1 and TRBJ2-7 for the parts outside the CDR3, the full variable domain is KAGVTQTPRYLIKTRGQQVTLSCSPISGHRSVSWYQQTPGQGLQFLFEYFSETQRNKGNFPGRFSGRQFSNSRSEMNVSTLELGDSALYLCASSLGPGTGIEEEYFGPGTRLTVT.

This chain uses TRBV14 with TRBJ1-5; maybe TRBD1 (6 bases). The CDR3 extends over 13 amino acids. Between the trimmed V and J ends, which lost 4 bases and 4 bases, there was a span of 8 bases. Germline values: CDR1 SGHDN, CDR2 FVKESK. CDR3 region: CASSPGQNQPQHF. The CDR3 DNA sequence: TGTGCCAGCAGCCCGGGACAAAATCAGCCCCAGCATTTT. Looking up the rest from reference TRBV14 and TRBJ1-5 gives the full variable domain: EAGVTQFPSHSVIEKGQTVTLRCDPISGHDNLYWYRRVMGKEIKFLLHFVKESKQDESGMPNNRFLAERTGGTYSTLKVQPAELEDSGVYFCASSPGQNQPQHFGDGTRLSIL.

The chain links TRBV4-1 to TRBJ2-2; 9 bases line up with TRBD1. This CDR3 comprises 15 residues. Trimming at V came to 5 bases and at J to 5 bases, leaving 6 bases not matched to a gene. The V gene's germline CDR1 is MGHRA and CDR2 YSYEKL. The CDR3 DNA is TGCGCCAGCAGCTCGCGACAGGGGGTAACCGGGGAGCTGTTTTTT. Protein: CASSSRQGVTGELFF.